This entry lists 30 T cell receptor beta chains sequenced from one sample in a study of CD8 T cells in ankylosing spondylitis. TCRdb re-analysed the 5' RACE reads in MiXCR, keeping a single row per CDR3 protein. The table lists about 27,000 distinct CDR3 sequences, over 7% of them singletons. Sequenced input: blood. These receptors all stem from a male donor with ankylosing spondylitis or in good health (not recorded which).

This clonotype was counted at least ten times. The chain carries TRBV5-1 and TRBJ1-4; no definite D call. The germline CDR1 and CDR2 sequences are SGHRS and YFSETQ. The CDR3 extends over 16 amino acids. V lost 0 bases and J lost 7, with 16 bases in between. CDR3 residues: CASSLDVGRRSEKLFF. DNA for the CDR3: TGCGCCAGCAGCTTGGATGTAGGACGGAGGAGTGAAAAACTGTTTTTT.

Only a few counts were recorded for this clonotype. The genes are TRBV29-1 and TRBJ2-1, with no clear D. Per germline, CDR1 SQVTM and CDR2 ANQGSEA. The CDR3 has 11 residues. Trimming shortened V by 2 bases and J by 6 bases, and 5 bases separated the two germline ends. The CDR3 DNA is TGCAGCGTTGAAAACCCCAATGAGCAGTTCTTC. Translating it yields CSVENPNEQFF.

This clonotype was picked up a small number of times. The chain has TRBV7-9 and TRBJ2-3; D is tentatively TRBD1 or TRBD2 (5 bases each). Per the germline V gene, CDR1 is SEHNR and CDR2 is FQNEAQ (reference sequence). This CDR3 region has 16 residues. With 1 base removed from V and 0 bases from J, the gap between germline ends came to 11 bases. The CDR3 DNA reads TGTGCCAGCAGCTTAGGTACAGGACTTAGCACAGATACGCAGTATTTT. This gives the protein CASSLGTGLSTDTQYF. The entire variable domain, with the rest obtained from reference TRBV7-9 and TRBJ2-3, is as follows: DTGVSQNPRHKITKRGQNVTFRCDPISEHNRLYWYRQTLGQGPEFLTYFQNEAQLEKSRLLSDRFSAERPKGSFSTLEIQRTEQGDSAMYLCASSLGTGLSTDTQYFGPGTRLTVL.

In this sample, this clonotype turned up a few times. V is TRBV6-5 and J is TRBJ1-1; D remains unclear. Germline loops: CDR1 MNHEY, CDR2 SVGAGI. This CDR3 has 15 amino acids. V was clipped by 1 base and J by 1 base, with 10 bases between them. The CDR3 sequence: CASSYLRWGNTEAFF. As DNA, the CDR3 is TGTGCCAGCAGTTACTTGAGATGGGGGAACACTGAAGCTTTCTTT.

This clonotype was counted a few times. This rearrangement joins TRBV20-1 to TRBJ2-2, with 8 bases lining up with TRBD1. The V segment lost 4 bases and the J segment 1 base; nucleotides outside the gene matches: 2. CDR1 is DFQATT and CDR2 is SNEGSKA in the germline V gene (reference sequence). This CDR3 region has 14 residues. The CDR3: CSAKDRVNTGELFF. The CDR3 region has the DNA TGCAGTGCTAAGGACAGGGTGAACACCGGGGAGCTGTTTTTT.

This clonotype was observed a handful of times. The genes are TRBV12-3 or TRBV12-4 and TRBJ2-5, with D maybe TRBD1 (5 bases). This CDR3 has 13 amino acids. Trimming took 5 bases from V and 14 from J, leaving 21 bases between them. The CDR3 reads CASSLGAGPHPYF. The CDR3 bases are TGTGCCAGCAGTCTAGGGGCCGGGCCTCACCCCTACTTC.

The CDR3 DNA follows: TGTGCCAGCAGTTTAAGTGGTGAAAATGAAAAACTGTTTTTT. Translating gives CASSLSGENEKLFF. The chain couples TRBV27 to TRBJ1-4; the D is unclear. Trimming shortened V by 2 bases and J by 5 bases, and 9 bases separated the two germline ends. The CDR3 loop spans 14 amino acids. The V gene's germline CDR1 is MNHEY and CDR2 SMNVEV (reference sequence).

The chain uses TRBV6-6 and TRBJ2-5; 7 positions agree with TRBD2. Trimming took 7 bases from V and 4 from J; bases not matched to a gene: 6. Germline V gives CDR1 MNHNY, CDR2 SVGAGI (reference sequence). The CDR3 is 13 residues long. CDR3 region: CASTWTRSETQYF. The CDR3 coding sequence is TGTGCCAGCACCTGGACTAGGTCAGAGACCCAGTACTTC.

This clonotype was found many times. This chain connects TRBV11-2 to TRBJ2-4, with D tentatively TRBD1 (6 bases). Germline V gene sequence: CDR1 SGHAT, CDR2 FQNNGV. The length of the CDR3 is 18 residues. The ends were cut back, 5 bases at V and 1 base at J, with 21 bases in the middle. In nucleotides, the CDR3 is TGTGCCAGCAGCCCCACGGTCCCGACAGGAATGGCCAAAAACATTCAGTACTTC. Its protein product is CASSPTVPTGMAKNIQYF. Supplemented by reference TRBV11-2 and TRBJ2-4, the full variable domain reads EAGVAQSPRYKIIEKRQSVAFWCNPISGHATLYWYQQILGQGPKLLIQFQNNGVVDDSQLPKDRFSAERLKGVDSTLKIQPAKLEDSAVYLCASSPTVPTGMAKNIQYFGAGTRLSVL.

This clonotype was detected many times. The chain employs TRBV24-1 and TRBJ2-1, with D perhaps matching TRBD2 (5 bases). V lost 5 bases, J lost 8 bases, and 9 bases lay in between. Germline CDR1 KGHDR, CDR2 SFDVKD. The CDR3 contains 12 residues. The CDR3 DNA follows: TGTGCCACCAGTGTCACTAGGTATGAGCAGTTCTTC. It codes for CATSVTRYEQFF.

The rearrangement links TRBV3-1 to TRBJ2-2; possible D gene TRBD2, 6 bases. CDR1 is LGHDT, CDR2 YNNKEL, per germline (reference sequence). This CDR3 has 15 residues. V shed 4 bases and J shed 2 bases, with 11 bases lying between them. CDR3 in DNA: TGTGCCAGCAGCCGCGGGACTCTCAACACCGGGGAGCTGTTTTTT. Translating it yields CASSRGTLNTGELFF. The entire variable domain, with the rest obtained from reference TRBV3-1 and TRBJ2-2, is as follows: DTAVSQTPKYLVTQMGNDKSIKCEQNLGHDTMYWYKQDSKKFLKIMFSYNNKELIINETVPNRFSPKSPDKAHLNLHINSLELGDSAVYFCASSRGTLNTGELFFGEGSRLTVL.

This clonotype was counted only a few times. The chain employs TRBV4-3 and TRBJ1-4, with a tentative D call TRBD1 (6 bases). Germline V gene sequence: CDR1 LGHNA, CDR2 YSLEER. CDR3 size: 19 residues. Between the trimmed V and J ends, which lost 0 bases and 3 bases, there was a span of 20 bases. CDR3 amino acids: CASSQDGPGQFHSNEKLFF. The CDR3 nucleotides are TGCGCCAGCAGCCAAGATGGCCCCGGACAGTTCCATTCTAATGAAAAACTGTTTTTT.

This clonotype has ten or more counts. The chain couples TRBV5-1 to TRBJ2-3, with TRBD2 identical over 7 bases. The germline V gene encodes CDR1 SGHRS and CDR2 YFSETQ. The CDR3 is 15 amino acids. V shed 9 bases and J 4 bases; nucleotides not matched to a gene: 14. This CDR3 is CATKMGQRDADTQYF. The CDR3 DNA is TGCGCCACTAAGATGGGCCAGCGGGACGCAGATACGCAGTATTTT.

The sample holds a few counts of this clonotype. The rearrangement links TRBV5-1 to TRBJ2-2, with 9 bases identical to TRBD2. There are 17 residues in the CDR3. Germline V gives CDR1 SGHRS, CDR2 YFSETQ. J gave up 1 base and V 2 bases, and 6 bases lay outside the gene matches. CDR3 amino acids: CASSFTSSGVNTGELFF. DNA of the CDR3: TGCGCCAGCAGCTTCACGTCTAGCGGGGTGAACACCGGGGAGCTGTTTTTT.

This clonotype has just a few counts. The CDR3, as DNA: TGTGCCAGCAGCTTACCGCGGGAGGGCCGGACCGGGGAGCTGTTTTTT. It codes for CASSLPREGRTGELFF. The gene calls are TRBV11-2 and TRBJ2-2; TRBD2 agrees at 9 bases. This CDR3 contains 16 residues. Germline-derived CDR1 and CDR2 are SGHAT and FQNNGV. V lost 2 bases, J lost 5 bases, and 6 bases stayed unmatched.

Ten or more counts support this clonotype. The rearrangement links TRBV5-1 to TRBJ1-6; D might be TRBD1 (5 bases). The V end was cut by 4 bases, the J end by 7 bases, with 9 bases between. Germline V gives CDR1 SGHRS, CDR2 YFSETQ. The CDR3 spans 13 residues. This CDR3 is CASSLQGNSPLHF. As DNA, the CDR3 is TGCGCCAGCAGCCTGCAGGGAAATTCACCCCTCCACTTT.

This clonotype was seen a few times. The rearrangement joins TRBV7-2 to TRBJ2-2; the D gene is possibly TRBD2 (5 bases). The CDR3 spans 14 residues. V lost 1 base and J 5 bases, leaving 8 bases between the germline ends. Germline values: CDR1 SGHTA, CDR2 FQGNSA. The CDR3 region is CASSLVRGTGELFF. In DNA form, the CDR3 reads TGTGCCAGCAGCTTAGTACGGGGAACCGGGGAGCTGTTTTTT.

The gene calls are TRBV27 and TRBJ2-1, with 8 bases lining up with TRBD2. Germline lookup yields CDR1 MNHEY and CDR2 SMNVEV (reference sequence). There are 14 residues in the CDR3. Trimming at V came to 8 bases and at J to 4 bases, leaving 7 bases not matched to a gene. The CDR3 sequence: CASAAGGLYNEQFF. CDR3 DNA sequence: TGTGCCAGCGCGGCGGGGGGATTGTACAATGAGCAGTTCTTC.

The chain combines TRBV4-1 with TRBJ1-1, with no clear D. Deletions cut 3 bases from V and 3 bases from J, with 14 bases between. There are 15 residues in the CDR3. Germline V gene data show CDR1 as MGHRA and CDR2 as YSYEKL. CDR3 sequence: CASSHFIGGDTEAFF. The CDR3 coding sequence is TGCGCCAGCAGCCACTTTATTGGTGGGGACACTGAAGCTTTCTTT.

This clonotype was counted a few times. The CDR3 coding sequence is TGCAGCGTGGGGGGGCAGAGCAATCAGCCCCAGCATTTT. It translates to CSVGGQSNQPQHF. The chain employs TRBV29-1 and TRBJ1-5, with a tentative D call TRBD1 (6 bases). Trimming shortened V by 6 bases and J by 1 base, and 10 bases separated the two germline ends. Looked up from germline, CDR1 is SQVTM and CDR2 is ANQGSEA. The CDR3 has 13 residues.

This clonotype was recorded at least ten times. The chain carries TRBV28 and TRBJ2-7, with 10 bases lining up with TRBD2. The germline CDR1 and CDR2 sequences are MDHEN and SYDVKM. There are 15 residues in the CDR3. Germline trimming cut 7 bases from V and 3 bases from J; bases unmatched to any gene: 9. This chain's CDR3 is CASTQGTSAFYEQYF. CDR3 bases: TGTGCCAGCACCCAAGGGACTAGCGCTTTCTACGAGCAGTACTTC.

The V call is TRBV7-3, the J call TRBJ1-4; the D gene is possibly TRBD1 (5 bases). With 5 bases removed from V and 8 bases from J, the gap between germline ends came to 15 bases. Germline CDR1 is SGHTA and CDR2 is FQGTGA. The CDR3 extends over 14 amino acids. The CDR3 DNA sequence: TGTGCCAGCAGCCCGGGACCTAATAACGAAAAACTGTTTTTT. It encodes CASSPGPNNEKLFF.

The rearrangement uses TRBV28 and TRBJ2-3; D not certain. V dropped 3 bases and J dropped 3 bases, with 10 bases sitting between them. This CDR3 has 14 amino acids. Looked up from germline, CDR1 is MDHEN and CDR2 is SYDVKM. CDR3 bases: TGTGCCAGCAGTTTTGGGGTTGAAACAGATACGCAGTATTTT. This gives the protein CASSFGVETDTQYF.

This clonotype was counted between two and nine times. The chain uses TRBV5-6 and TRBJ2-3; 9 nucleotides agree with TRBD2. CDR1 SGHDT and CDR2 YYEEEE come from the germline V gene. Trimming took 3 bases from V and 8 from J; bases not matched to a gene: 7. This CDR3 contains 14 residues. CDR3 residues: CASSWREGGGTQYF. The CDR3 nucleotides are TGTGCCAGCAGCTGGCGGGAGGGCGGGGGTACGCAGTATTTT. The variable domain in full, completed from reference TRBV5-6 and TRBJ2-3, reads DAGVTQSPTHLIKTRGQQVTLRCSPKSGHDTVSWYQQALGQGPQFIFQYYEEEERQRGNFPDRFSGHQFPNYSSELNVNALLLGDSALYLCASSWREGGGTQYFGPGTRLTVL.

The V gene is TRBV10-3, the J gene TRBJ2-3, with 7 nucleotides matching TRBD2. This CDR3 has 17 residues. From germline, CDR1 is ENHRY and CDR2 SYGVKD. V lost 6 bases, J lost 1 base, and 13 bases stayed unmatched. The CDR3 DNA reads TGTGCCATCAGCTCAATCGGGGGGATCGGCGGCACAGATACGCAGTATTTT. Amino acid sequence: CAISSIGGIGGTDTQYF.

This clonotype was recorded at least ten times. V gene TRBV24-1 combines with J gene TRBJ2-2; a weak D match, TRBD1 (6 bases). The CDR3 runs 17 residues. CDR1 is KGHDR, CDR2 SFDVKD, per germline. V was trimmed by 7 bases and J by 2 bases, leaving 19 bases between them. The CDR3 is CATSPGDSRGNTGELFF. DNA of the CDR3: TGTGCCACCAGCCCAGGGGATTCTCGAGGAAACACCGGGGAGCTGTTTTTT.

This chain joins TRBV27 and TRBJ1-6, with TRBD1 matching over 8 bases. The CDR3 has 15 amino acids. CDR1 is MNHEY, CDR2 SMNVEV, per germline (reference sequence). Trimming removed 4 bases from V and 9 bases from J; junction bases left unmatched: 8. CDR3: CASSSLTGVGSPLHF. CDR3 coding DNA: TGTGCCAGCAGTTCATTGACAGGGGTGGGTTCACCCCTCCACTTT.

About this clonotype: Being one base from a much bigger clone, this may be a read error. Here the CDR3 reads CAGSLSSLGGLFF. CDR3 nucleotide sequence: TGTGCCGGCAGTTTATCGTCGCTCGGGGGACTGTTTTTT. The chain is built from TRBV28 and TRBJ1-4; a weak D match, TRBD1 (5 bases). Per the germline V gene, CDR1 is MDHEN and CDR2 is SYDVKM. This CDR3 region has 13 residues.

The gene calls are TRBV28 and TRBJ2-6; TRBD1 is a possible D gene (5 bases). Germline-derived CDR1 and CDR2 are MDHEN and SYDVKM. There are 16 residues in the CDR3. Deletions cut 4 bases from V and 2 bases from J, with 12 bases between. CDR3 sequence: CASSSRRGPGANVLTF. In DNA form, the CDR3 reads TGTGCCAGCAGTTCCCGAAGGGGCCCTGGGGCCAACGTCCTGACTTTC.

The rearrangement uses TRBV6-5 and TRBJ2-2; D call uncertain. Trimming took 6 bases from V and 6 from J, leaving 17 bases between them. CDR3 size: 15 residues. Per the germline V gene, CDR1 is MNHEY and CDR2 is SVGAGI. The CDR3 DNA reads as TGTGCCAGCAGGTCCTCCGGGCCCAGTTCCGGGGAGCTGTTTTTT. This gives the protein CASRSSGPSSGELFF.